This T cell receptor (beta chain) was observed in a study of shared clonotypes between healthy human individuals. Whole-study findings and limits: A few donors had roughly 5.2% of their naive CD4 clonotypes in common.

Details on this clone: The antigen is undetermined.

Sequenced by immunoSEQ multiplex PCR; TCRdb stores in-frame clones only, minus some. The table lists 1,400,000 or so clones, 98% to 99% of them singletons. The TCR sequence derives from a young man in good health. Sequenced: naive CD4+ T cells sorted from blood. Subset indicated: CD45RA+ positively selected.

The CDR3 protein is CATSREPYTGELFF. In DNA, the CDR3 is TGTGCCACCAGCAGAGAGCCGTACACCGGGGAGCTGTTTTTT. The chain links TRBV15 to TRBJ2-2; D uncertain. Trimming stripped 0 bases from V and 3 bases from J, with 5 bases between. Germline-derived CDR1 and CDR2 are LNHNV and YYDKDF (reference sequence). The CDR3 runs to 14 residues.